A selection of T cell receptor beta chains follows, all from one sample in a study of T-cell memory formation after mild COVID-19. In TCRdb, the 5' RACE reads were re-called with MiXCR into one record per CDR3 protein. The sample lists some 300,000 distinct CDR3 sequences, about 20% occurring once. The sequencing sample was made of PBMCs or a T cell subset sorted from them (not recorded which). These TCRs come from a man aged 18 to 30 who had mild COVID-19 (a few samples of this study predate the infection). Cell type and time point are not known. Each CDR3 is given with its conserved first and last residue. Each record gives: V gene, J gene, clone size, D gene, CDR3 protein, CDR3 DNA. D genes are given only for firm matches. The size field is filled for only some rows; it gives once, few, many or a size class.

v_call: TRBV20-1; j_call: TRBJ2-6; clone_size: -; d_call: -; cdr3_aa: CSAGEARGTPANVLTF; cdr3_nt: TGCAGTGCTGGGGAAGCCAGGGGTACCCCGGCCAACGTCCTGACTTTC
v_call: TRBV7-9; j_call: TRBJ1-1; clone_size: -; d_call: -; cdr3_aa: CASSRAVNTEAFF; cdr3_nt: TGTGCCAGCAGCCGGGCGGTGAACACTGAAGCTTTCTTT
v_call: TRBV6-5; j_call: TRBJ2-1; clone_size: -; d_call: -; cdr3_aa: CASGGFSYNEQFF; cdr3_nt: TGTGCCAGCGGGGGGTTCTCCTACAATGAGCAGTTCTTC
v_call: TRBV12-3/TRBV12-4; j_call: TRBJ1-2; clone_size: -; d_call: -; cdr3_aa: CASSPFRRIVYGYTF; cdr3_nt: TGTGCCAGCAGTCCCTTCAGACGGATTGTCTATGGCTACACCTTC
v_call: TRBV20-1; j_call: TRBJ2-5; clone_size: -; d_call: TRBD1; cdr3_aa: CSARTGTGSWETQYF; cdr3_nt: TGCAGTGCTAGGACCGGGACAGGGTCGTGGGAGACCCAGTACTTC
v_call: TRBV2; j_call: TRBJ1-4; clone_size: -; d_call: -; cdr3_aa: CASKTDPNEKLFF; cdr3_nt: TGTGCCAGCAAAACAGACCCTAATGAAAAACTGTTTTTT
v_call: TRBV20-1; j_call: TRBJ2-1; clone_size: -; d_call: -; cdr3_aa: CSAAWLLNNEQFF; cdr3_nt: TGCAGTGCTGCGTGGCTCCTCAACAATGAGCAGTTCTTC
v_call: TRBV7-8; j_call: TRBJ2-3; clone_size: -; d_call: TRBD1; cdr3_aa: CASSLALSGRGLTDTQYF; cdr3_nt: TGTGCCAGCAGCTTAGCGCTCTCGGGCAGGGGGTTGACAGATACGCAGTATTTT
v_call: TRBV9; j_call: TRBJ2-1; clone_size: few; d_call: TRBD2; cdr3_aa: CASSVGGRSGGIHNEQFF; cdr3_nt: TGTGCCAGCAGCGTAGGAGGGCGAAGCGGGGGTATCCACAATGAGCAGTTCTTC
v_call: TRBV2; j_call: TRBJ1-2; clone_size: -; d_call: -; cdr3_aa: CASSDSDYGYTF; cdr3_nt: TGTGCCAGCAGTGACTCCGACTATGGCTACACCTTC
v_call: TRBV12-3/TRBV12-4; j_call: TRBJ1-3; clone_size: -; d_call: -; cdr3_aa: CASIPWGGNTIYF; cdr3_nt: TGTGCCAGCATCCCTTGGGGTGGAAACACCATATATTTT
v_call: TRBV29-1; j_call: TRBJ2-3; clone_size: -; d_call: -; cdr3_aa: CSVATGRDGDTQYF; cdr3_nt: TGCAGCGTGGCTACAGGGAGGGATGGAGATACGCAGTATTTT
v_call: TRBV6-5; j_call: TRBJ1-5; clone_size: -; d_call: -; cdr3_aa: CASSYYPHQPQHF; cdr3_nt: TGTGCCAGCAGTTACTACCCCCATCAGCCCCAGCATTTT
v_call: TRBV3-1; j_call: TRBJ1-2; clone_size: many; d_call: -; cdr3_aa: CASSQGVQGTFNYGYTF; cdr3_nt: TGTGCCAGCAGCCAAGGAGTGCAGGGCACTTTTAACTATGGCTACACCTTC
v_call: TRBV19; j_call: TRBJ1-2; clone_size: few; d_call: -; cdr3_aa: CASRQAYGYTF; cdr3_nt: TGTGCCAGTAGACAGGCCTATGGCTACACCTTC
v_call: TRBV10-1; j_call: TRBJ2-3; clone_size: -; d_call: TRBD1; cdr3_aa: CASSELRDRSTDTQYF; cdr3_nt: TGCGCCAGCAGTGAGCTCCGGGACAGGAGCACAGATACGCAGTATTTT
v_call: TRBV6-6; j_call: TRBJ2-3; clone_size: -; d_call: -; cdr3_aa: CASTRVTDTQYF; cdr3_nt: TGTGCCAGCACCAGGGTAACAGATACGCAGTATTTT
v_call: TRBV29-1; j_call: TRBJ2-1; clone_size: -; d_call: TRBD2; cdr3_aa: CSVDRNSGYNEQFF; cdr3_nt: TGCAGCGTTGACAGGAATAGCGGGTACAATGAGCAGTTCTTC
v_call: TRBV12-3/TRBV12-4; j_call: TRBJ1-1; clone_size: -; d_call: -; cdr3_aa: CASTRLSSNTEAFF; cdr3_nt: TGTGCCAGCACCAGACTCTCCTCGAACACTGAAGCTTTCTTT
v_call: TRBV20-1; j_call: TRBJ2-3; clone_size: few; d_call: TRBD1; cdr3_aa: CSASQGVDTQYF; cdr3_nt: TGCAGTGCTAGCCAGGGGGTAGATACGCAGTATTTT
v_call: TRBV7-9; j_call: TRBJ1-4; clone_size: few; d_call: TRBD1; cdr3_aa: CASSFPGGRIGKLFF; cdr3_nt: TGTGCCAGCAGCTTCCCAGGGGGGCGGATAGGAAAACTGTTTTTT
v_call: TRBV12-3/TRBV12-4; j_call: TRBJ2-5; clone_size: few; d_call: TRBD1; cdr3_aa: CASSWDRGDETQYF; cdr3_nt: TGTGCCAGCAGTTGGGACAGGGGGGACGAGACCCAGTACTTC
v_call: TRBV9; j_call: TRBJ2-5; clone_size: few; d_call: -; cdr3_aa: CASSVVDGETQYF; cdr3_nt: TGTGCCAGCAGCGTAGTAGACGGGGAGACCCAGTACTTC
v_call: TRBV27; j_call: TRBJ2-1; clone_size: few; d_call: -; cdr3_aa: CASRPLTDYNEQFF; cdr3_nt: TGTGCCAGCCGCCCCTTGACAGATTACAATGAGCAGTTCTTC
v_call: TRBV9; j_call: TRBJ2-2; clone_size: few; d_call: -; cdr3_aa: CASSVGLQVGELFF; cdr3_nt: TGTGCCAGCAGCGTGGGTCTCCAAGTAGGGGAGCTGTTTTTT
v_call: TRBV6-1; j_call: TRBJ2-3; clone_size: many; d_call: -; cdr3_aa: CASSEVGTGDTQYF; cdr3_nt: TGTGCCAGCAGTGAGGTTGGAACAGGGGATACGCAGTATTTT
v_call: TRBV29-1; j_call: TRBJ2-3; clone_size: few; d_call: TRBD1; cdr3_aa: CSADRENTDTQYF; cdr3_nt: TGCAGCGCTGACAGGGAGAACACAGATACGCAGTATTTT
v_call: TRBV7-3; j_call: TRBJ2-3; clone_size: few; d_call: -; cdr3_aa: CASSFGPGNTDTQYF; cdr3_nt: TGTGCCAGCAGCTTTGGTCCAGGGAACACAGATACGCAGTATTTT
v_call: TRBV7-9; j_call: TRBJ2-5; clone_size: few; d_call: -; cdr3_aa: CASSPRGGGTQTQYF; cdr3_nt: TGTGCCAGCAGCCCTCGTGGGGGCGGGACCCAGACCCAGTACTTC
v_call: TRBV5-1; j_call: TRBJ1-6; clone_size: -; d_call: -; cdr3_aa: CASRALGLGGNSPLHF; cdr3_nt: TGCGCCAGCAGGGCCCTCGGTTTGGGGGGCAATTCACCCCTCCACTTT
v_call: TRBV6-5; j_call: TRBJ1-4; clone_size: -; d_call: TRBD1; cdr3_aa: CASSYSSRQGTANNEKLFF; cdr3_nt: TGTGCCAGCAGTTACTCGTCCCGACAGGGGACTGCAAATAATGAAAAACTGTTTTTT
v_call: TRBV7-2; j_call: TRBJ2-1; clone_size: few; d_call: -; cdr3_aa: CASSQDSMIGQFF; cdr3_nt: TGTGCCAGCAGTCAAGACAGCATGATAGGGCAGTTCTTC
v_call: TRBV7-9; j_call: TRBJ2-1; clone_size: few; d_call: TRBD2; cdr3_aa: CASSPSGNEQFF; cdr3_nt: TGTGCCAGCAGCCCTAGCGGCAATGAGCAGTTCTTC
v_call: TRBV2; j_call: TRBJ1-1; clone_size: -; d_call: TRBD1; cdr3_aa: CASSSLTGGNTEAFF; cdr3_nt: TGTGCCAGCAGTTCGTTGACAGGGGGCAACACTGAAGCTTTCTTT
v_call: TRBV10-3; j_call: TRBJ2-1; clone_size: -; d_call: -; cdr3_aa: CAIKTGVSSYNEQFF; cdr3_nt: TGTGCCATCAAAACCGGGGTAAGCTCCTACAATGAGCAGTTCTTC
v_call: TRBV4-1; j_call: TRBJ1-2; clone_size: -; d_call: -; cdr3_aa: CASSPGNVYGYTF; cdr3_nt: TGCGCCAGCAGCCCAGGGAACGTCTATGGCTACACCTTC